What follows are 24 T cell receptor beta chains derived from one specimen sequenced in a study of blood T cell repertoires in COVID-19. The method was immunoSEQ multiplex PCR; TCRdb's version includes in-frame clones alone and lacks a portion of them. There are under 150,000 clones in the sample; about 90% occur only once, and about a sixth lies in the top ten. The source material was peripheral blood. These receptor sequences come from a woman in her fifties or sixties who had recovered from COVID-19.

J is TRBJ1-5 and V is TRBV5-1; D perhaps matches TRBD1 (6 bases). The germline V gene encodes CDR1 SGHRS and CDR2 YFSETQ. The CDR3 runs 14 residues. Trimming removed 1 base at V and 7 bases at J, with 12 bases between. DNA of the CDR3: TGCGCCAGCAGCTTGTGGGCAGGGGAACAGCCCCAGCATTTT. It yields the protein CASSLWAGEQPQHF.

The chain has TRBV14 and TRBJ1-1, with D possibly being TRBD1 (6 bases). V lost 4 bases and J 7 bases, leaving 16 bases between the germline ends. The CDR3 has 14 amino acids. The germline V gene encodes CDR1 SGHDN and CDR2 FVKESK. Here the CDR3 reads CASSPMGGLNEAFF. The CDR3 coding sequence is TGTGCCAGCAGCCCGATGGGGGGGCTAAATGAAGCTTTCTTT.

The rearrangement links TRBV5-5 to TRBJ2-2; D not resolved. There are 12 residues in the CDR3. V was shortened by 0 bases and J by 6 bases, with 3 bases between the two germline ends. In germline, CDR1 is SGHKS, CDR2 YYEKEE (reference sequence). This CDR3 reads CASSLVAGELFF. CDR3 DNA: TGTGCCAGCAGCTTGGTAGCCGGGGAGCTGTTTTTT.

V gene TRBV12-3 or TRBV12-4 combines with J gene TRBJ1-1; D is possibly TRBD1 (5 bases). The CDR3 totals 13 residues. Trimming left V 5 bases short and J 2 bases short, with 9 bases between. The CDR3 loop reads CASSIRGNTEAFF. In DNA, the CDR3 is TGTGCCAGCAGTATAAGGGGAAACACTGAAGCTTTCTTT.

The chain is built from TRBV2 and TRBJ1-1, with D perhaps TRBD1 (5 bases). The CDR3 consists of 14 residues. Germline loops: CDR1 SNHLY, CDR2 FYNNEI. Trimming took off 5 bases at V and 2 bases at J, with 12 bases between the two ends. Here the CDR3 reads CASSPGRGNTEAFF. The CDR3 DNA reads as TGTGCCAGCAGTCCAGGGAGGGGAAACACTGAAGCTTTCTTT.

V gene TRBV18 combines with J gene TRBJ2-5; 7 nucleotides agree with TRBD1. Germline CDR1 is KGHSH and CDR2 is LQKENI. The trim removed 1 base at V and 2 bases at J, leaving 4 bases unmatched. The CDR3 covers 15 residues. The CDR3 DNA is TGTGCCAGCTCACCACGTAGGGACAGACAAGAGACCCAGTACTTC. Residues: CASSPRRDRQETQYF.

V is TRBV6-6 and J is TRBJ2-1, with D perhaps matching TRBD2 (6 bases). V lost 7 bases to trimming and J lost 6 bases, with 13 bases between them. This CDR3 comprises 13 residues. CDR1 and CDR2 (germline): MNHNY, SVGAGI (reference sequence). The CDR3 loop is CASMTGVGNEQFF. The CDR3, as DNA: TGTGCCAGCATGACGGGAGTGGGCAATGAGCAGTTCTTC.

This clone was detected ten times or more. CDR3 in amino acids: CASSVDPTGREGGYTF. Here the CDR3 DNA reads TGTGCCAGCAGCGTAGACCCTACAGGGAGGGAAGGTGGCTACACCTTC. This chain links TRBV9 with TRBJ1-2, with a possible D match to TRBD1 (6 bases). This CDR3 comprises 16 residues. Deletions cut 0 bases from V and 7 bases from J, with 19 bases between. Looked up from germline, CDR1 is SGDLS and CDR2 is YYNGEE.

The chain recombines TRBV5-5 with TRBJ2-1, with TRBD1 matching 8 bases. This CDR3 contains 15 residues. Germline V gene sequence: CDR1 SGHKS, CDR2 YYEKEE (reference sequence). Germline trimming cut 2 bases from V and 0 bases from J; bases unmatched to any gene: 1. CDR3: CASSLGTGSYNEQFF. The CDR3 coding sequence is TGTGCCAGCAGCTTAGGGACAGGCTCCTACAATGAGCAGTTCTTC.

This chain uses TRBV19 with TRBJ2-6, with D maybe TRBD1 (5 bases). CDR1 is LNHDA and CDR2 is SQIVND in the germline V gene (reference sequence). Trimming stripped 5 bases from V and 0 bases from J, with 11 bases between. CDR3 length equals 16 residues. The CDR3 nucleotides are TGTGCCAGTAGTGCTTATGGGGCCTCTGGGGCCAACGTCCTGACTTTC. This codes for CASSAYGASGANVLTF.

The chain joins TRBV13 to TRBJ1-2; tentative D call: TRBD1 (5 bases). V lost 2 bases and J lost 7, with 8 bases in between. The CDR3 is 12 amino acids. Per germline, CDR1 PRHDT and CDR2 FYEKMQ (reference sequence). CDR3: CASSLSRAGYTF. The CDR3, as DNA: TGTGCCAGCAGCTTAAGCAGGGCTGGCTACACCTTC.

V gene TRBV18 combines with J gene TRBJ1-2; TRBD1 agrees at 8 bases. CDR3 size: 12 residues. V lost 5 bases, J lost 6 bases, and 2 bases stayed unmatched. Germline V gene sequence: CDR1 KGHSH, CDR2 LQKENI. The CDR3 sequence: CASSSTGDGYTF. Written as DNA, the CDR3 is TGTGCCAGCTCATCGACAGGGGATGGCTACACCTTC.

The CDR3 DNA follows: TGTGCCAGCAGTTACGGGGACAGTACCGGGGCCAACGTCCTGACTTTC. Encoded protein: CASSYGDSTGANVLTF. This chain connects TRBV6-2 or TRBV6-3 to TRBJ2-6, with TRBD1 matching over 7 bases. CDR1 and CDR2 (germline): MNHEY, SVGEGT. V trimming: 2 bases; J trimming: 4 bases; junction bases outside the gene matches: 5. This CDR3 comprises 16 residues.

As regards this clone: At one end the junction does not follow the germline gene, possibly because of a read error. The chain is built from TRBV6-4 and TRBJ2-7; perhaps TRBD1 as D (5 bases). Germline CDR1 MRHNA, CDR2 SNTAGT. The CDR3 is 19 residues long. CDR3 in amino acids: CGSRSDLDRTAFLSYEQYF. CDR3 DNA: TGTGGCAGCAGGTCTGACTTAGACAGAACAGCCTTTCTCTCCTACGAGCAGTACTTC.

CDR3 amino acids: CASSEYMAGMHF. Written as DNA, the CDR3 is TGTGCCAGCAGTGAATATATGGCAGGGATGCATTTT. V usage is TRBV2 and J usage is TRBJ1-5; the D gene is possibly TRBD1 (5 bases). The V end lost 2 bases, the J end lost 15 bases, and 14 bases lay between the germline ends. Germline V gene sequence: CDR1 SNHLY, CDR2 FYNNEI. CDR3 length equals 12 residues.

This clone occurred once. V usage is TRBV6-6 and J usage is TRBJ1-1, with 7 nucleotides matching TRBD1. With V trimmed by 6 bases and J by 7 bases, 2 bases remained unmatched. Germline loops: CDR1 MNHNY, CDR2 SVGAGI (reference sequence). The CDR3 totals 11 residues. CDR3 DNA sequence: TGTGCCAGCAGAAGGACAGGTGAAGCTTTCTTT. As protein: CASRRTGEAFF.

The rearrangement joins TRBV27 to TRBJ2-4; 8 bases match TRBD1. Trimming cost V 2 bases and J 5 bases; bases outside gene matches: 11. The germline CDR1 and CDR2 sequences are MNHEY and SMNVEV (reference sequence). The CDR3 loop spans 17 amino acids. The CDR3 nucleotides are TGTGCCAGCAGTTTAAACCTCGGACAGGGAAAGCAAAACATTCAGTACTTC. It codes for CASSLNLGQGKQNIQYF.

The genes are TRBV7-9 and TRBJ1-1; D is unresolved. In germline, CDR1 is SEHNR, CDR2 FQNEAQ (reference sequence). The germline V and J ends were trimmed by 8 bases and 9 bases, with 16 bases remaining between them. The CDR3 runs 12 residues. The CDR3 is CASSRGENQAFF. The CDR3 coding sequence is TGTGCCAGCTCCCGCGGAGAGAATCAAGCTTTCTTT.

V and J are TRBV18 and TRBJ2-5, with 9 bases that match TRBD2. CDR3 length: 15 amino acids. With V trimmed by 4 bases and J by 1 base, 4 bases remained unmatched. The V gene's germline CDR1 is KGHSH and CDR2 LQKENI. Written as DNA, the CDR3 is TGTGCCAGCTCACTGGCTAGCGGGGTCCAAGAGACCCAGTACTTC. Its translation is CASSLASGVQETQYF.

The rearrangement uses TRBV6-5 and TRBJ2-1; 7 bases map to TRBD1. The trim removed 4 bases at V and 10 bases at J, leaving 7 bases unmatched. CDR3 length: 13 amino acids. Germline V lookup: CDR1 MNHEY, CDR2 SVGAGI. The CDR3 DNA follows: TGTGCCAGCAGTTTAAAGGGGGCTGGAGAGCAGTTCTTC. Translating it yields CASSLKGAGEQFF.

This chain links TRBV5-1 with TRBJ2-5; 8 bases agree with TRBD2. V dropped 4 bases and J dropped 4; count of bases not matched to a gene: 12. The germline V gene encodes CDR1 SGHRS and CDR2 YFSETQ. The CDR3 spans 16 residues. Here the CDR3 DNA reads TGCGCCAGCAGCCCTGGATCAGCGGGAGCGCGAGAGACCCAGTACTTC. Translated: CASSPGSAGARETQYF.

This sequence joins TRBV18 and TRBJ2-7; D may be TRBD1 (6 bases). Trimming pared 5 bases from V and 0 bases from J, leaving 17 bases between. The germline CDR1 and CDR2 sequences are KGHSH and LQKENI. CDR3 length: 16 residues. The chain's CDR3 is CASSVAGTLNSYEQYF. The DNA of the CDR3 is TGTGCCAGCTCAGTAGCCGGGACACTAAACTCCTACGAGCAGTACTTC.

V and J are TRBV4-2 and TRBJ2-7, with TRBD2 identical over 11 bases. The V segment lost 9 bases and the J segment 7 bases; nucleotides outside the gene matches: 8. Per germline, CDR1 LGHNA and CDR2 YNFKEQ. This CDR3 region has 13 residues. The CDR3 DNA reads TGTGCCAGTGGGACTAGCGGCTTCGGAGAGCAGTACTTC. Amino acids: CASGTSGFGEQYF.

This clone appeared a few times. The chain has TRBV2 and TRBJ1-2, with D hard to call. This CDR3 spans 12 amino acids. The germline V gene encodes CDR1 SNHLY and CDR2 FYNNEI. Trimming pared 3 bases from V and 4 bases from J, leaving 6 bases between. The CDR3 spells CASSERAYGYTF. The CDR3 DNA follows: TGTGCCAGCAGTGAGCGGGCCTATGGCTACACCTTC.